This TCR beta chain was obtained from a study of regulatory T cells in long-lasting Graves disease. There are a few counts of this clonotype. No antigen is known for it. Findings of the study overall: TCR diversity in persistent Graves' patients was below that of newly diagnosed ones.

Time point reported: newly diagnosed GD, antithyroid drugs for less than 3 months. From RNA extracted from PBMCs, the TCR library was made. Patients met American Thyroid Association criteria for Graves' disease. Assembly of TCR beta libraries relied on iRepertoire HTBI primers together with Arm-PCR of CDR3 regions. In TCRdb, the multiplex PCR reads were re-called with MiXCR into one record per CDR3 protein. The profile covers 550,000 to 650,000 distinct CDR3 sequences, with about 15% appearing a single time and approximately 12% taken by the ten largest. The data were also submitted as part of a second study, on T cells in Graves' hyperthyroidism and ophthalmopathy.

The TCR sequence derives from a man aged 18 to 29 with Graves disease. This sample comprised peripheral blood mononuclear cells (PBMCs), obtained at new diagnosis, from a patient treated with antithyroid drugs.

The CDR3 nucleotides are TGTGCCAGCAGTTCGACAGACAGGGGCTCTGGAAACACCATATATTTT. This gives the protein CASSSTDRGSGNTIYF. V gene TRBV6-5 combines with J gene TRBJ1-3; TRBD1 aligns across 8 bases. The CDR3 totals 16 residues. V lost 4 bases and J lost 0; bases outside the gene matches: 5. Germline assignment: CDR1 MNHEY and CDR2 SVGAGI.